The rows below give T cell receptor beta chains drawn from one sample of a study of Ad26.COV2.S vaccination and SARS-CoV-2 variants. TCRdb's table, derived via immunoSEQ multiplex PCR, lists solely in-frame clones and lacks some. The table lists hundreds of thousands of clones, roughly four fifths of them singletons. The sample was peripheral blood, taken in a trial of Ad26.COV2.S vaccine versus placebo. Receptors originate from a person aged 18 to 59 who received the Ad26.COV2.S COVID-19 vaccine or a placebo. The CDR3 runs from the conserved cysteine through the conserved F or W. For some rows the clone size is stated as once, few or many, or as a class when expanded; others skip it.

clone size: NA; V gene: TRBV27; CDR3 length: 13; CDR3 protein: CASSLGTTYEQYF
clone size: NA; V gene: TRBV11-3; CDR3 length: 15; CDR3 protein: CASSLAGGFYNEQFF
clone size: NA; V gene: TRBV27; CDR3 length: 13; CDR3 protein: CAASAVPNTEAFF
clone size: few; V gene: TRBV4-1; CDR3 length: 16; CDR3 protein: CASSQESRLQGQPQHF
clone size: NA; V gene: TRBV7-3; CDR3 length: 17; CDR3 protein: CASSLTGTSGTPYEQYF
clone size: once; V gene: TRBV9; CDR3 length: 13; CDR3 protein: CASSVAGRDGYTF
clone size: once; V gene: TRBV11-3; CDR3 length: 14; CDR3 protein: CASSPSGGGYEQYF
clone size: NA; V gene: TRBV27; CDR3 length: 14; CDR3 protein: CASSPRLAPHEQYF
clone size: once; V gene: TRBV6-5; CDR3 length: 13; CDR3 protein: CATGTGGTDTQYF
clone size: NA; V gene: TRBV5-1; CDR3 length: 14; CDR3 protein: CASSVQSGQETQYF
clone size: few; V gene: TRBV9; CDR3 length: 16; CDR3 protein: CASSPHPGPNNSPLHF
clone size: NA; V gene: TRBV5-1; CDR3 length: 14; CDR3 protein: CASSLAGRGSAQYF
clone size: NA; V gene: TRBV30; CDR3 length: 10; CDR3 protein: CAWSDTGYTF
clone size: NA; V gene: TRBV3-1/TRBV3-2; CDR3 length: 14; CDR3 protein: CASSLGSSGNTIYF
clone size: few; V gene: TRBV29-1; CDR3 length: 14; CDR3 protein: CSVGGLGEGDGYTF
clone size: NA; V gene: TRBV7-9; CDR3 length: 15; CDR3 protein: CASSFDGSRGVGYTF
clone size: NA; V gene: TRBV7-9; CDR3 length: 15; CDR3 protein: CASSPLIGGTDTQYF
clone size: NA; V gene: TRBV7-9; CDR3 length: 14; CDR3 protein: CASSLQGTLGGYTF
clone size: NA; V gene: TRBV11-2; CDR3 length: 14; CDR3 protein: CASTSRGDYTEAFF
clone size: NA; V gene: TRBV18; CDR3 length: 13; CDR3 protein: CASSTGGVQPQHF